This T cell receptor (beta chain) was documented in a study of cytomegalovirus exposure and HLA in healthy donors (dated by TCRdb to the late 2010s). Background on the whole study: An earlier analysis of approximately 640 of the donors reported about 290 Gb of sequence data and 117 million unique TCR beta sequences from roughly 180 million T cells. An early release covering about 600 HLA-typed donors comprised roughly 300 gigabases of sequencing data and around 80 million unique TCR sequences. Of the 398 genotyped donors, less than 90% were placed in the genetic ancestry cluster associated with self-reported Caucasian donors. The study aimed to test whether cataloging public T cell receptors could reveal signatures of past pathogen exposure. Using immunosequencing, the study profiled T cell repertoires from some 670 subjects and related those repertoires to cytomegalovirus serostatus. In addition to the first cohort of 650 to 750 subjects, a separate validation cohort of about 120 different subjects was used. To predict cytomegalovirus infection status, the study combined high-throughput TCR immunosequencing, statistical association of individual TCRs with disease status, and machine learning. A later analysis re-analyzed previously published TCR beta repertoires from 550 to 700 donors and added high-resolution HLA genotyping to study TCR occurrence patterns. In the later analysis, no new phenotypic data were used to find candidate immune exposures; instead, reliance was placed on TCR beta sequences and their occurrence across donors. An earlier analysis of more than 450 of the donors used high-throughput TCR beta sequencing to judge whether each TCR beta V gene segment behaved as functional or pseudogenic. Alongside the repertoire data, information on donor age, sex, ethnicity and CMV serostatus was compiled. A later genetic analysis used genome-wide SNP genotypes for about 65% of the roughly 700 donors, treating that subset as a discovery cohort. Every repertoire in the discovery cohort had been generated on one and the same sequencing platform. Class I and class II HLA loci were covered by the typing at four-digit resolution. Typing coverage varied by locus: roughly 620-640 donors for A, B, C, DRB1 and DQB1; roughly 520 for DQA1; approximately 610 for DPA1; roughly 470 for DPB1. Roughly 5 DR-DQ haplotypes were treated as single units for association and clustering because of strong linkage in the cohort. Across roughly 420 genotyped donors of the cohort, an average of about 240,000 unique TCR beta nucleotide sequences per donor were sequenced, and approximately 17% of those sequences were non-productive.

Concerning this clone: Its cognate antigen has yet to be identified. Per-base qualities were not stored, and no clone one base away is much larger.

The cohort consisted of hundreds of healthy bone marrow donors. At the time of sampling, all cohort members were nominally healthy, though unrecorded immune exposures were likely present. The donor tested CMV seronegative, placing the donor among the 352 seronegative members of the cohort. Each donor provided a peripheral blood sample, and peripheral blood mononuclear cells were used for TCR beta sequencing. The Qiagen DNeasy Blood Extraction Kit was used to extract genomic DNA from the blood cell samples. What the study reported, not specific to this receptor: Most TCR sequences were seen in very few donors, while some public TCRs were found in many individuals. A total of around 150 TCR beta chains were listed by the study as associated with cytomegalovirus. A further reported finding was that TCR beta sequences accurately predicted the HLA-A and HLA-B alleles for most subjects in the first cohort. The earlier analysis of about 600 of the donors excluded seventeen rarely observed V segments, including chromosome 9 orphons, because counts were too low. Because some donors lacked HLA typing at each locus, the association tests relied only on the typed subset. A later analysis found that most CMV-associated TCR beta chains appeared HLA-restricted, with HLA associations seemingly driven largely by CMV exposure. Linkage disequilibrium might explain the correlated functional status among segregating V segments, but an unknown experimental factor could not be excluded. Roughly uniform sequencing depth across donors was assumed in presence/absence analyses, although this assumption may not hold. In an earlier analysis of around 600 of the donors, most TCR beta V segments appeared in productive rearrangements about 90% or about 30% of the time, broadly matching IMGT annotations. A few of the identified cytomegalovirus-associated TCR beta chains were confirmed in vitro to be specific for cytomegalovirus antigens. Assigning TCR associations to individual alleles was difficult when HLA alleles, especially DR and DQ, strongly co-occurred. The cohort was sequenced for TCR beta chains only, and without alpha or paired-chain data the features that could be detected were limited. A later analysis found that TCR association rates varied across HLA loci, with DRB1 alleles showing the most associated TCRs and HLA-C alleles the fewest. Compared with equally common non-associated chains, HLA-associated TCR beta chains in a later analysis were more clonally expanded and had lower generation probabilities. According to a later analysis, parvovirus B19, influenza, CMV and Epstein-Barr virus appeared linked to several top co-occurrence clusters. Immune exposure information for the cohort was limited to CMV serostatus. The authors suggested that the approach could potentially be extended to other disease states and immunological phenotypes. A cluster of highly shared sequence variants was judged likely to represent a technical artifact of the sequencing pipeline. A later genetic analysis reported fewer N-insertions in productive TCRs among donors in an Asian-associated ancestry cluster than the roughly 700-donor mean. A later analysis associated 15,000 or so TCR beta sequences with specific HLA alleles at a false discovery rate of 0.05. An association between a missense DCLRE1C variant and V-gene and J-gene trimming of TCR beta chains was found in a later genetic analysis and replicated in an independent cohort. Cytomegalovirus status was reported to be diagnosed by the classifier with high specificity and sensitivity in both the original and validation cohorts.

Library prep was done by the immunoSEQ multiplex PCR assay. The multiplex PCR relied on a mix of 60 forward primers for TCR Vbeta segments and 13 reverse primers for TCR Jbeta segments. Amplification of the CDR3 region of rearranged TCR beta genes was performed with a multiplex PCR assay on genomic DNA. The amplified TCR beta libraries were sequenced on the Illumina HiSeq System as 87-base-pair reads. The study's processing was this. In a later analysis, 77 million or so unique TCR beta chains were counted across the approximately 620 repertoires, and roughly 11 million of these chains were shared by at least two donors. To remove PCR and sequencing errors, raw reads were error-corrected and collapsed into unique sequences using a nearest-neighbor algorithm that merged closely related sequences. V, D and J gene segments were assigned by aligning CDR3 sequences to IMGT reference sequences. For a sequence to be retained, at least a six-nucleotide match to both a V gene segment and a J gene segment was required. Rearrangements were called productive when the CDR3 lacked stop codons and stayed in frame with V and J; all others were non-productive. Following IMGT convention, CDR3 was defined as the stretch from the second conserved V-encoded cysteine to the conserved J-encoded phenylalanine. Sequences without an unambiguous match to a single V gene segment were excluded from the earlier analysis of a few hundred of the donors. In an earlier analysis of some 590 of the donors, V segments were called functional above 56.7% productive rearrangements and were called segregating when the between-donor standard deviation exceeded 5%. A statistical classification framework was built to diagnose cytomegalovirus status from the catalog of TCR beta chain sequences. V and J gene assignment, in a later analysis, came from comparing TCR nucleotide sequences with IMGT/GENE-DB human TR gene sequences. A later analysis assigned CDR3 sequences and most-parsimonious VDJ recombination scenarios with the TCRdist pipeline. In a later analysis, each TCR beta chain was defined by its CDR3 amino acid sequence together with its V-gene family, and reads without a unique V-gene family were excluded. A later analysis removed 600 or so highly shared, low-generation-probability nucleotide sequences to deal with suspected cross-contamination and a sequencing artifact. In a later analysis, a clonal expansion index for each public chain was calculated from normalized within-repertoire ranks of inferred template counts. In a later analysis, generation probabilities were computed with a VDJ recombination model fitted to out-of-frame rearrangements, and the resulting probabilities were checked against IGoR. A later analysis scored TCR-TCR, TCR-HLA and TCR-CMV co-occurrence with hypergeometric tests, applying a repertoire-size bias correction to TCR pairs. False discovery rates were estimated in a later analysis by permuting HLA or CMV assignments 20 times. A later analysis grouped co-occurring TCRs with DBSCAN, adding TCRdist sequence similarity when clustering within HLA-allele-positive subsets. Repertoires with fewer than 30,000 or more than 120,000 public chains, plus five repertoires with anomalous nucleotide sharing, were excluded from co-occurrence clustering. In TCRdb, the immuneACCESS table is reduced to in-frame sequences with V and J assigned. These tables do not hold every clone; where another copy was compared, an unresolved V gene accounts for under half, and the others remain unexplained. D and trimming were read from the DNA, whereas the V and J calls and clone size are those reported in that table. Present in this sample are tens of thousands of clones, about 78% of which were seen just once. Roughly 1.7% of the sample goes to the ten largest clones.

Sequenced material: PBMCs. The TCR was taken from a middle-aged man in good health and CMV-seronegative.

The DNA reads as follows: TGTGCCAGCGACAGGGACATGAACACTGAAGCTTTCTTT. The translation is CASDRDMNTEAFF. This chain is built from TRBV7-9 and TRBJ1-1, and TRBD1 matches 7 of the central bases. Counted from cysteine to phenylalanine, this CDR3 has 13 amino acids. Only the CDR3 portion is preserved as DNA: 39 bases, with reading frame beginning at the first base. Trimming removed 8 bases from V and 0 bases from J; the gene matches leave 3 bases unexplained. CDR1 and CDR2 were assigned from the germline V gene (reference sequence) as SEHNR and FQNEAQ.